These T cell receptor beta chains were read from a single sample in a study of blood T cell repertoires in COVID-19. Sequencing was performed with immunoSEQ multiplex PCR; in TCRdb, only in-frame clones are kept and a portion is missing. There are over 300,000 clones in the sample; roughly 90% occur only once, and 0.95% to 1.5% lies in the top ten. The specimen sequenced was peripheral blood. The receptors originated from a man in his forties with acute or convalescent COVID-19. CDR3s include the opening cysteine and the closing phenylalanine or tryptophan. Size values are once, few and many counts, or a class for expanded clones, and some rows have none.

V gene: TRBV28; clone size: NA; CDR3 protein: CASSLYWLAGGNSSYEQYF
V gene: TRBV15; clone size: NA; CDR3 protein: CATSRDPRSADTQYF
V gene: TRBV7-2; clone size: NA; CDR3 protein: CASSIQGPYNSPLHF
V gene: TRBV27; clone size: NA; CDR3 protein: CASSTQTGGRGYTF
V gene: TRBV19; clone size: NA; CDR3 protein: CASSGAGVSTDTQYF
V gene: TRBV19; clone size: NA; CDR3 protein: CASRTRDRGAYEQYF
V gene: TRBV24-1; clone size: NA; CDR3 protein: CATSETASGRGADTQYF
V gene: TRBV7-8; clone size: NA; CDR3 protein: CASYRVGETQYF
V gene: TRBV28; clone size: once; CDR3 protein: CASLTSGGPSGTEAFF
V gene: TRBV5-1; clone size: NA; CDR3 protein: CASSLNWDRGKNTEAFF
V gene: TRBV5-1; clone size: NA; CDR3 protein: CASSGTDRGDYGYTF
V gene: TRBV10-2; clone size: few; CDR3 protein: CASSVRDRGGTEAFF
V gene: TRBV28; clone size: NA; CDR3 protein: CASREGQGTTEAFF
V gene: TRBV6-5; clone size: NA; CDR3 protein: CASRIRQGEYEQYF
V gene: TRBV14; clone size: NA; CDR3 protein: CASSQVGGQSNQPQHF
V gene: TRBV5-1; clone size: NA; CDR3 protein: CASSPGGGETEAFF
V gene: TRBV11-2; clone size: NA; CDR3 protein: CASSSPQRTYEQYF
V gene: TRBV28; clone size: NA; CDR3 protein: CASSFHLGTLTYEQYF
V gene: TRBV28; clone size: NA; CDR3 protein: CASAEDREEDIQYF
V gene: TRBV14; clone size: NA; CDR3 protein: CASSPLNSPTNEKLFF
V gene: TRBV7-9; clone size: NA; CDR3 protein: CASSLAGTDFYGYTF
V gene: TRBV5-6; clone size: NA; CDR3 protein: CASSYSRQGARNTIYF
V gene: TRBV7-2; clone size: NA; CDR3 protein: CASSFGRAFTDTQYF
V gene: TRBV19; clone size: NA; CDR3 protein: CASSIGPEQFF
V gene: TRBV5-5; clone size: once; CDR3 protein: CASSLLQGFQETQYF
V gene: TRBV28; clone size: NA; CDR3 protein: CASSPAGGPETNTQYF
V gene: TRBV9; clone size: NA; CDR3 protein: CASSVDGGNTDTQYF
V gene: TRBV5-4; clone size: NA; CDR3 protein: CASSRPVGDEQFF
V gene: TRBV5-1; clone size: NA; CDR3 protein: CASSLGGMNTEAFF
V gene: TRBV12-3/TRBV12-4; clone size: NA; CDR3 protein: CASSLGTEEKLFF
V gene: TRBV7-9; clone size: NA; CDR3 protein: CASSLMGQSTDTQYF
V gene: TRBV5-4; clone size: NA; CDR3 protein: CAIRGTSGEITDTQYF
V gene: TRBV27; clone size: NA; CDR3 protein: CASSSRQGYTEAFF
V gene: TRBV7-3; clone size: NA; CDR3 protein: CASSPDPGQGKAFF
V gene: TRBV10-1; clone size: NA; CDR3 protein: CASSISGQPADEQYF
V gene: TRBV28; clone size: NA; CDR3 protein: CASRTTGFNQPQHF
V gene: TRBV11-2; clone size: few; CDR3 protein: CASSLLGARHIQYF
V gene: TRBV7-6; clone size: NA; CDR3 protein: CASSPTLAGRNTGELFF
V gene: TRBV29-1; clone size: NA; CDR3 protein: CSVTAPPGQGIADTQYF
V gene: TRBV18; clone size: NA; CDR3 protein: CASSLTGNMNTEAFF
V gene: TRBV15; clone size: NA; CDR3 protein: CATSSPLSGNQPQHF
V gene: TRBV9; clone size: NA; CDR3 protein: CASSVVGGRNTQYF
V gene: TRBV6-2/TRBV6-3; clone size: few; CDR3 protein: CASSPSGQVRAREQFF
V gene: TRBV19; clone size: NA; CDR3 protein: CASSPDRAGGYTF
V gene: TRBV28; clone size: once; CDR3 protein: CASSRGLAGDYNEQFF
V gene: TRBV11-2; clone size: NA; CDR3 protein: CASSVSRDSGNTIYF
V gene: TRBV5-5; clone size: NA; CDR3 protein: CASSSGSSYEQYF
V gene: TRBV15; clone size: NA; CDR3 protein: CATSTRTGSTNQPQHF